The rows below give T cell receptor beta chains drawn from one sample of a study of T cell repertoires in cytomegalovirus infection. TCRdb redid the calling of the reads with MiXCR, one entry per CDR3 protein. The sample yields about 320,000 distinct CDR3 sequences, over 7.5% seen once. Sequencing was carried out using PBMCs. These receptors all come from a human donor in good health (CMV status not recorded). Some clones in this sample may be carry-over from other donors' samples. Both conserved end residues are part of each CDR3. D genes are given only for firm matches. Clone size is shown for a subset of rows, as once, few, many or a class of expanded clone.

abundance,j_gene,v_gene,d_gene,CDR3aa,CDR3nt
-,TRBJ1-5,TRBV12-3/TRBV12-4,-,CASSPGAQGLSNQPQHF,TGTGCCAGCAGCCCCGGGGCCCAGGGACTTAGCAATCAGCCCCAGCATTTT
many,TRBJ2-3,TRBV4-1,-,CASSQLYGSSTDTQYF,TGCGCCAGCAGCCAGCTCTATGGATCTAGCACAGATACGCAGTATTTT
many,TRBJ1-2,TRBV6-6,-,CASSPGFSANYGYTF,TGTGCCAGCAGTCCAGGGTTTTCGGCTAACTATGGCTACACCTTC
many,TRBJ1-2,TRBV6-2/TRBV6-3,-,CASSYEGPYGYTF,TGTGCCAGCAGTTACGAAGGGCCCTATGGCTACACCTTC
many,TRBJ1-1,TRBV20-1,-,CSATEGYTEAFF,TGCAGTGCTACCGAGGGGTACACTGAAGCTTTCTTT
-,TRBJ2-1,TRBV28,-,CASSTGNEQFF,TGTGCCAGCAGCACAGGGAATGAGCAGTTCTTC
few,TRBJ1-6,TRBV5-1,-,CASSLGTQGTSPLHF,TGCGCCAGCAGCTTGGGAACACAGGGTACTTCACCCCTCCACTTT
few,TRBJ1-2,TRBV20-1,TRBD1,CSAISSGTGSNYGYTF,TGCAGTGCTATTTCCTCCGGGACAGGGAGCAACTATGGCTACACCTTC
few,TRBJ2-7,TRBV7-2,TRBD2,CASSSGGSLSYEQYF,TGTGCCAGCAGCTCGGGGGGGAGCTTGTCCTACGAGCAGTACTTC
few,TRBJ2-7,TRBV10-3,-,CASSGGGDEQYF,TGTGCCTCCTCGGGAGGGGGCGACGAGCAGTACTTC
many,TRBJ2-2,TRBV7-2,TRBD2,CASRVAGANTGELFF,TGTGCCAGCAGGGTAGCGGGTGCGAACACCGGGGAGCTGTTTTTT
few,TRBJ1-5,TRBV30,TRBD1,CAWRSGGDQPQHF,TGTGCCTGGAGATCAGGGGGGGATCAGCCCCAGCATTTT
-,TRBJ2-2,TRBV10-3,-,CAIWEGNTGELFF,TGTGCCATCTGGGAAGGGAACACCGGGGAGCTGTTTTTT
few,TRBJ2-7,TRBV2,TRBD1,CASSEDRGLREQYF,TGTGCCAGCAGCGAGGACAGGGGACTCAGAGAGCAGTACTTC
few,TRBJ1-2,TRBV3-1,-,CASSQDPAGSNGYTF,TGTGCCAGCAGCCAAGATCCCGCAGGTTCTAACGGCTACACCTTC
many,TRBJ2-4,TRBV7-2,-,CASSAIQGANIQYF,TGTGCCAGCAGCGCCATACAGGGCGCTAACATTCAGTACTTC
few,TRBJ1-2,TRBV2,-,CASSEAGRGGYTF,TGTGCCAGCAGTGAAGCCGGGAGAGGAGGCTACACCTTC
-,TRBJ2-5,TRBV6-2/TRBV6-3,TRBD1,CASLNRGWKTQYF,TGTGCCAGCCTCAACAGGGGATGGAAGACCCAGTACTTC
many,TRBJ1-1,TRBV7-2,-,CASSLYEGTEAFF,TGTGCCAGCAGCCTTTATGAGGGCACTGAAGCTTTCTTT
-,TRBJ2-1,TRBV15,-,CATSLDRLGQFF,TGTGCCACCAGCTTGGACCGTCTTGGGCAGTTCTTC
few,TRBJ2-7,TRBV28,-,CASSLGQGISYEQYF,TGTGCCAGCAGTTTGGGGCAGGGGATCTCCTACGAGCAGTACTTC
few,TRBJ2-3,TRBV2,-,CASRARFTDTQYF,TGTGCCAGCAGGGCGCGTTTCACAGATACGCAGTATTTT
many,TRBJ2-2,TRBV7-9,-,CASSRNRANIGELFF,TGTGCCAGCAGCCGAAACAGGGCGAACATCGGGGAGCTGTTTTTT
many,TRBJ2-5,TRBV6-6,TRBD2,CASTAGLAGERKTQYF,TGTGCCAGCACCGCCGGACTAGCGGGAGAGAGGAAGACCCAGTACTTC
many,TRBJ1-1,TRBV12-3/TRBV12-4,-,CASNPGGLNTEAFF,TGTGCCAGCAATCCCGGGGGGTTGAACACTGAAGCTTTCTTT
-,TRBJ2-5,TRBV6-2/TRBV6-3,-,CASSNLETQYF,TGTGCCAGCAGTAACTTAGAGACCCAGTACTTC
few,TRBJ2-5,TRBV24-1,-,CATSDSGTDGQETQYF,TGTGCCACCAGTGATTCCGGGACGGATGGCCAAGAGACCCAGTACTTC
-,TRBJ2-5,TRBV12-3/TRBV12-4,-,CASSLNQQETQYF,TGTGCCAGCAGTTTAAATCAACAAGAGACCCAGTACTTC
few,TRBJ1-1,TRBV3-1,-,CASSRAGIEAFF,TGTGCCAGCAGCCGAGCCGGGATTGAAGCTTTCTTT
many,TRBJ2-2,TRBV7-3,-,CASSFLGGTGELFF,TGTGCCAGCAGCTTCCTCGGCGGGACCGGGGAGCTGTTTTTT
-,TRBJ2-3,TRBV7-6,-,CASSLKVATDTQYF,TGTGCCAGCAGCTTAAAAGTAGCGACAGATACGCAGTATTTT